Following are 3 T cell receptor beta chains from one sample sequenced in a study of cytomegalovirus exposure and HLA in healthy donors (dated by TCRdb to the late 2010s). Library preparation employed the immunoSEQ multiplex PCR assay. For the multiplex PCR, a mixture combining 60 forward primers for TCR Vbeta segments and 13 reverse primers for TCR Jbeta segments was used. This is the immuneACCESS table as TCRdb keeps it, with only in-frame sequences that have V and J called. A part of the clones is gone; compared with another copy, unresolved V genes explain less than half, and the rest is unexplained. The sample table shows over 110,000 clones, and roughly 80% are seen once. The ten biggest clones cover approximately 8.8% of the sample. The sequencing input was PBMCs. All receptors derive from a woman aged 50 to 60 in good health and CMV-seropositive.

In this sample, this clone turned up a few times. The rearrangement joins TRBV11-3 to TRBJ2-1; D is perhaps TRBD1 (5 bases). Germline CDR1 is SGHNT and CDR2 is YENEEA. CDR3 size: 13 residues. The V end was cut by 4 bases, the J end by 8 bases, with 12 bases between. The CDR3 coding sequence is TGTGCCAGCAGCTCTACTTGGGGCGATGAGCAGTTCTTC. Its translation is CASSSTWGDEQFF.

The chain uses TRBV7-9 and TRBJ1-2; no definite D call. The CDR3 has 16 residues. Germline V CDR1 and CDR2: SEHNR, FQNEAQ (reference sequence). Trimming pared 4 bases from V and 2 bases from J, leaving 17 bases between. CDR3 protein: CASSSILATGNYGYTF. The CDR3 nucleotides are TGTGCCAGCAGCTCCATCTTGGCCACCGGGAACTATGGCTACACCTTC.

The chain is built from TRBV10-3 and TRBJ2-3; 7 positions match TRBD1. V shed 0 bases and J 3 bases; nucleotides not matched to a gene: 3. CDR1 is ENHRY and CDR2 is SYGVKD in the germline V gene. CDR3 length: 15 residues. As DNA, the CDR3 is TGTGCCATCAGTGAGTCGACAGGGTCGACAGATACGCAGTATTTT. As protein: CAISESTGSTDTQYF.